The following is a T cell receptor (beta chain) sequence with its context. Its antigen is still unknown. When replicate PCRs were run on sorted subsets, they used 150 to 200 ng DNA, some 33,000 T cell genomes. Methods used by the authors: ImmunoSEQ sequences covered only the junction and lacked quality scores; filtering therefore differed. TCRdb keeps only in-frame clones here, not all; method: immunoSEQ multiplex PCR. V and J calls and clone size are given by that table; D and trimming were obtained from the DNA. The repertoire holds about 2.1 million clones, with around 95% as singletons. The data originate from a study of shared clonotypes between healthy human individuals. Study background: Per-donor plates numbered three CD4 naive, three CD4 memory, two CD8 naive and one CD8 memory. Study-wide results and limits: The naive CD4 repertoires of a handful of donors were compared, and roughly 5% of clonotypes were shared.

Per the germline V gene, CDR1 is MGHRA and CDR2 is YSYEKL. The CDR3 spans 12 residues. The V gene end was trimmed by 8 bases and the J gene end by 6 bases; junction bases not matched to a gene: 4. Only CD45RO-negative cells positively selected for CCR7 counted as naive CD8 cells, so terminally differentiated effector memory CD45RA+ cells were excluded. This TCR derives from a man between 18 and 29 years old in good health. Some clones in this sample may be carry-over from other donors' samples. The sample was naive CD8+ T cells from PBMCs. The J gene is TRBJ2-7, the V gene TRBV4-1; 10 bases fit TRBD1. The CDR3 loop is CASGGQGSEQYF. As DNA, the CDR3 is TGCGCCAGCGGGGGACAGGGGAGCGAGCAGTACTTC.